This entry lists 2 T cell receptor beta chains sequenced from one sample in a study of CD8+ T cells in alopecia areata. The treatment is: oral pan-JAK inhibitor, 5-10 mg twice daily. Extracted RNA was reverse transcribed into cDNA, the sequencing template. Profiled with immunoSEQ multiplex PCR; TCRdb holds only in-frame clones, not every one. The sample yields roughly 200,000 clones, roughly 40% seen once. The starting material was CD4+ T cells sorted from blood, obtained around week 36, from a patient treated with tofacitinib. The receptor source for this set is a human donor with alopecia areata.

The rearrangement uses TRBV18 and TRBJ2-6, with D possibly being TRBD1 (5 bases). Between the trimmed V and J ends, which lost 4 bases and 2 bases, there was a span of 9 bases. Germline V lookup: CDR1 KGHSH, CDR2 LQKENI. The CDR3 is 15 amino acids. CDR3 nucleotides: TGTGCCAGCTCACGTCAGGGTGCTGGGGCCAACGTCCTGACTTTC. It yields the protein CASSRQGAGANVLTF.

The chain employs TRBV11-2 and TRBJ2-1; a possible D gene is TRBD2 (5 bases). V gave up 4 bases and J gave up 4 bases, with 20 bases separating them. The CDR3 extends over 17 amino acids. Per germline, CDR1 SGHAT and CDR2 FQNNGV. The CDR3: CASSSTLGVVSYNEQFF. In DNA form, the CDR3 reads TGTGCCAGCAGCTCAACCCTCGGGGTCGTCAGTTACAATGAGCAGTTCTTC.